This T cell receptor beta chain emerged from a study of cytomegalovirus exposure and HLA in healthy donors. Study outcomes and limitations: For most TCR beta V segments, an earlier analysis put the productive rate at about 87% or about 30% of the time.

Trimming left V 0 bases short and J 11 bases short, with 13 bases between. Germline CDR1 MNHNS, CDR2 SASEGT. The CDR3 totals 13 residues. About this clone itself: Its specificity is unknown.

Vbeta (60) and Jbeta (13) primers were used in the PCR. The protocol was immunoSEQ multiplex PCR, while the TCRdb copy is restricted to in-frame clones and leaves out a portion. The profile shows over 90,000 clones, 60% to 85% of them singletons. Each donor's status was that of a healthy bone marrow donor. Sequenced sample: PBMCs. The genes are TRBV6-1 and TRBJ1-1; no clear D gene. The receptor comes from a man in his fifties in good health and CMV-seropositive. CDR3 nucleotides: TGTGCCAGCAGTGAAGCTGTCCAGGCCGACGCTTTCTTT. Its translation: CASSEAVQADAFF.